These 23 T cell receptor beta chains share one sample of origin, sequenced in a study of tumor and adjacent non-tumor tissue in lung cancer. The template was RNA from unsorted bulk tissue. A modified ARM-PCR protocol with three rounds of nested PCR amplified TCRbeta. TCRdb re-called the multiplex PCR reads with MiXCR, one entry per CDR3 protein. This sample has more than 95,000 distinct CDR3 sequences, with 66% found just once. Source material: lung tumor tissue. These receptors all come from a man younger than 45 with non-small cell lung cancer.

As regards this clonotype: A read error may produce the germline difference seen at one junction end. V and J are TRBV20-1 and TRBJ2-7; 7 bases match TRBD2. The CDR3 contains 16 residues. Germline lookup yields CDR1 DFQATT and CDR2 SNEGSKA (reference sequence). CDR3: CSAREVRLADSYDQYF. CDR3 DNA sequence: TGCAGTGCTAGAGAAGTTCGGCTAGCGGACTCCTACGATCAGTACTTC.

This clonotype was detected many times. An end of the junction does not agree with germline; a read error may underlie this. The chain joins TRBV11-1 to TRBJ2-1; 9 bases match TRBD2. The germline CDR1 and CDR2 sequences are SGHAT and FQDESV (reference sequence). This CDR3 is 12 amino acids long. The CDR3, as DNA: TGTGCCAGCAGCTTTCCGGGACTAGCCTCCGTCTTC. Amino acid sequence: CASSFPGLASVF.

This clonotype was observed at least ten times. This chain links TRBV4-3 with TRBJ1-6; D call uncertain. The CDR3 is 16 residues long. Germline V CDR1 and CDR2: LGHNA, YSLEER. Trimming pared 0 bases from V and 10 bases from J, leaving 16 bases between. The CDR3 loop reads CASSQDPKGMSSPLHF. The DNA of the CDR3 is TGCGCCAGCAGCCAAGATCCAAAAGGGATGTCATCACCCCTCCACTTT.

A word on this clonotype: The junction differs from germline at one of its ends, possibly a read error. This sequence joins TRBV7-2 and TRBJ2-3; 8 positions match TRBD2. The CDR3 totals 11 residues. Per germline, CDR1 SGHTA and CDR2 FQGNSA. CDR3 residues: CAGSLAGLQYF. DNA for the CDR3: TGTGCCGGCAGCTTAGCGGGACTGCAGTATTTT.

The DNA for the CDR3 is TGTGCCAGCAGCTTAGTACTAGCGGGAAGTGGATATACGCAGTATTTT. Its protein product is CASSLVLAGSGYTQYF. The rearrangement links TRBV7-9 to TRBJ2-3, with 10 bases aligning to TRBD2. Germline V CDR1 and CDR2: SEHNR, FQNEAQ (reference sequence). The ends lost 1 base at V and 7 bases at J; junction bases unmatched: 8. This CDR3 is built from 16 residues. The full variable domain, its missing parts supplied by reference TRBV7-9 and TRBJ2-3, is DTGVSQNPRHKITKRGQNVTFRCDPISEHNRLYWYRQTLGQGPEFLTYFQNEAQLEKSRLLSDRFSAERPKGSFSTLEIQRTEQGDSAMYLCASSLVLAGSGYTQYFGPGTRLTVL.

In its sample, this clonotype was seen once. Its ends do not fully match the called genes, so a read error is possible. This chain uses TRBV6-6 with TRBJ1-6; 8 bases match TRBD1. The CDR3 extends over 17 amino acids. Germline loops: CDR1 MNHNY, CDR2 SVGAGI (reference sequence). CDR3 bases: TGTACCAGCAGCCGACAGGGGCCCGGCTCCTATAATTCACCCCTCCACTTT. This sequence encodes CTSSRQGPGSYNSPLHF.

Concerning this clonotype: Just one base apart from a much larger clone, this may be a read error. Lacking the conserved final phenylalanine or tryptophan, this CDR3 likely reflects a read error. The chain has TRBV6-2 or TRBV6-3 and TRBJ1-5; no reliable D call. This CDR3 is built from 14 residues. The germline gives CDR1 MNHEY, CDR2 SVGEGT. V lost 5 bases and J 4 bases, leaving 12 bases between the germline ends. CDR3 nucleotide sequence: TGTGCCAGCAGTGGTGGACGCCGAAATCAGCCCCAGCATTTA. This codes for CASSGGRRNQPQHL.

This clonotype has just one count. Relative to the germline gene, one junction end is altered; a read error may explain this. The chain combines TRBV29-1 with TRBJ2-2; D remains unclear. In germline, CDR1 is SQVTM, CDR2 ANQGSEA. The CDR3 has 13 amino acids. The CDR3 DNA is TGCAACGTTGCAAGTGCGGACGGCGGGGAGCTGTTTTTT. Protein product: CNVASADGGELFF.

A word on this clonotype: Sequence at one end of the junction differs from germline and may be a read error. The V and J genes are TRBV20-1 and TRBJ2-7, with D possibly matching TRBD1 (6 bases). Germline CDR1 reads DFQATT; CDR2 reads SNEGSKA (reference sequence). The CDR3 loop spans 14 amino acids. Written as DNA, the CDR3 is TGCAATGCGCCGGAAGGGGGAACTAGTCACGACCAGTACTTC. Amino acids: CNAPEGGTSHDQYF.

Remarks on this clonotype: This may be a read error, as it is one base from a much larger clone. This sequence joins TRBV4-1 and TRBJ1-5; D remains unclear. CDR3 length: 12 amino acids. Germline values: CDR1 MGHRA, CDR2 YSYEKL. The CDR3 loop is CANSQVGQPQHF. The CDR3 nucleotides are TGCGCCAACAGCCAAGTGGGTCAGCCCCAGCATTTT.

This clonotype was observed a single time. One junction end disagrees with the germline gene, perhaps due to a read error. In nucleotides, the CDR3 is TGCGCCAGCAGCCATAGCGGGAGGGTAAAGTACGAGAAGTACTTC. It specifies CASSHSGRVKYEKYF. The rearrangement joins TRBV4-1 to TRBJ2-7; the match to TRBD2 covers 11 bases. Germline V gene data show CDR1 as MGHRA and CDR2 as YSYEKL. The CDR3 totals 15 residues.

About this clonotype: Just one base apart from a much larger clone, this may be a read error. The chain employs TRBV6-2 or TRBV6-3 and TRBJ2-1; 11 positions match TRBD2. With 5 bases clipped from V and 9 bases from J, the junction kept 9 bases outside the gene matches. Germline lookup yields CDR1 MNHEY and CDR2 SVGEGT. The CDR3 has 15 amino acids. CDR3 residues: CASSPTSGGGSEQFF. CDR3 in DNA: TGTGCCAGCAGTCCTACTAGCGGGGGAGGCAGTGAGCAGTTCTTC.

Regarding this clonotype: Since the CDR3 does not end with the conserved phenylalanine or tryptophan, this likely comes from a read error. This chain connects TRBV6-5 to TRBJ1-5; D is unresolved. The CDR3 is made up of 12 amino acids. From germline, CDR1 is MNHEY and CDR2 SVGAGI. The CDR3 is CACSFPGQPQHS. DNA for the CDR3: TGTGCCTGCAGTTTCCCCGGTCAGCCCCAGCATTCC.

Comments on this clonotype: A read error is possible here, since a much larger clone lies one base away. The V gene is TRBV20-1, the J gene TRBJ2-1; D remains ambiguous. CDR1 and CDR2 (germline): DFQATT, SNEGSKA (reference sequence). The CDR3 extends over 13 amino acids. In DNA, the CDR3 is TGCAGTGCTAACTACGCACGGACCAATGAGGAGTTCTTC. The encoded protein is CSANYARTNEEFF.

This clonotype was observed at least ten times. This chain uses TRBV10-3 with TRBJ1-5; D remains unclear. V gave up 6 bases and J gave up 0 bases, with 9 bases separating them. Germline CDR1 ENHRY, CDR2 SYGVKD. The CDR3 runs to 14 residues. CDR3 in amino acids: CAIRGWGSNQPQHF. The CDR3 DNA reads as TGTGCCATCAGGGGTTGGGGTAGCAATCAGCCCCAGCATTTT.

Regarding this clonotype: A read error may account for a junction end that differs from germline. The chain combines TRBV12-3 or TRBV12-4 with TRBJ2-3; 14 bases agree with TRBD2. CDR3 size: 16 residues. The CDR3 DNA reads as TGTGTCAGCAGTCCCGGGACTAGCGGGGGATTAGATACGCAGTATTTT. Translation gives CVSSPGTSGGLDTQYF.

Concerning this clonotype itself: Relative to the germline gene, one junction end is altered; a read error may explain this. The chain combines TRBV20-1 with TRBJ2-1; possible D gene TRBD1, 7 bases. Germline CDR1 and CDR2: DFQATT and SNEGSKA (reference sequence). The CDR3 has 13 amino acids. This chain's CDR3 is CSTRGGGRHEQFF. CDR3 DNA sequence: TGCAGTACTAGAGGAGGGGGCCGGCATGAGCAGTTCTTC.

The sample holds many counts of this clonotype. This chain uses TRBV6-1 with TRBJ1-5; D might be TRBD1 (5 bases). Trimming removed 0 bases from V and 5 bases from J, with 14 bases in between. The CDR3 totals 16 residues. CDR1 and CDR2 from the germline V gene are MNHNS and SASEGT. The DNA of the CDR3 is TGTGCCAGCAGTGAAGCCTTATGGGGGTCGGATCAGCCCCAGCATTTT. Protein product: CASSEALWGSDQPQHF.

This clonotype was observed a single time. One end of the junction does not line up with germline, which may come from a read error. This sequence joins TRBV12-3 or TRBV12-4 and TRBJ1-2, with 8 bases fitting TRBD1. The CDR3 covers 13 residues. This CDR3 reads CASSSTGGYGYTF. CDR3 sequence (DNA): TGTGCCAGTAGTTCCACAGGGGGCTATGGCTACACCTTC.

Concerning this clonotype itself: With a much larger clone just one base away, this may be a read error. The chain carries TRBV5-5 and TRBJ1-1; D might be TRBD1 (5 bases). The CDR3 is made up of 13 amino acids. Germline values: CDR1 SGHKS, CDR2 YYEKEE (reference sequence). Trimming took 6 bases from V and 6 from J, leaving 15 bases between them. CDR3 region: CASNSGGVAEAFF. DNA of the CDR3: TGTGCCAGCAACTCGGGGGGGGTAGCTGAAGCTTTCTTT. Together with reference TRBV5-5 and TRBJ1-1, the CDR3 gives the full variable domain: DAGVTQSPTHLIKTRGQQVTLRCSPISGHKSVSWYQQVLGQGPQFIFQYYEKEERGRGNFPDRFSARQFPNYSSELNVNALLLGDSALYLCASNSGGVAEAFFGQGTRLTVV.

This clonotype came up many times. The rearrangement links TRBV6-5 to TRBJ1-1, with TRBD1 identical over 10 bases. V lost 6 bases to trimming and J lost 5 bases; unmatched junction nucleotides: 6. Per germline, CDR1 MNHEY and CDR2 SVGAGI. CDR3 size: 14 residues. The CDR3 reads CASRGTGVRTEAFF. In nucleotides, the CDR3 is TGTGCCAGCAGGGGGACAGGGGTAAGAACTGAAGCTTTCTTT.

Note on this clonotype: A read error is likely, as this CDR3 ends without the conserved phenylalanine or tryptophan. It is unclear where the CDR3 begins or ends on the DNA, so no DNA is shown, and the CDR3 is as TCRdb lists it. The chain recombines TRBV20-1 with TRBJ2-7; the DNA was not compared with TRBD1, the D call given in the table. Germline V gene lookup returns CDR1 DFQATT and CDR2 SNEGSKA (reference sequence). Both ends counted, the CDR3 spans 12 residues. CDR3 protein: CSASRDSYERYL.

The chain carries TRBV6-5 and TRBJ2-7; D tentatively reads TRBD1 or TRBD2 (5 bases each). Per the germline V gene, CDR1 is MNHEY and CDR2 is SVGAGI. V was clipped by 5 bases and J by 3 bases, with 11 bases between them. The CDR3 length is 13 residues. CDR3 protein: CASSPERGYEQYF. CDR3 nucleotide sequence: TGTGCCAGCAGTCCGGAGAGGGGCTACGAGCAGTACTTC.